This is a list of T cell receptor beta chains from one sample in a study of blood T cell repertoires in COVID-19. The table came from immunoSEQ multiplex PCR; TCRdb's copy has only in-frame clones and leaves some out. The sample includes 130,000 or so clones, approximately 86% seen only once; the top ten take 1.5%. Sequenced: peripheral blood. Receptor source: a woman in her fifties or sixties with acute or convalescent COVID-19. Both conserved end residues are part of each CDR3. The D gene is left open where the match is weak. Only some rows state a clone size, as once, few, many or a class for expanded clones.

j_call clone_size v_call d_call cdr3_nt cdr3_aa
TRBJ1-1 . TRBV28 TRBD1 TGTGCCAGCAGTTCGGGACAGATGAACACTGAAGCTTTCTTT CASSSGQMNTEAFF
TRBJ1-3 . TRBV28 . TGTGCCAGTGTTGGGCCTGGAAACACCATATATTTT CASVGPGNTIYF
TRBJ1-1 once TRBV28 . TGTGCCAGCAGCCCTTGGGGGGATTTGAACACTGAAGCTTTCTTT CASSPWGDLNTEAFF
TRBJ2-3 once TRBV6-1 . TGTGCCAGCAGTGAGCAGGGATCTTTCGATACGCAGTATTTT CASSEQGSFDTQYF
TRBJ2-2 . TRBV4-3 . TGCGCCAGCAGCGTGCAGGGGGGGAACACCGGGGAGCTGTTTTTT CASSVQGGNTGELFF
TRBJ2-1 . TRBV4-1 TRBD1 TGCGCCAGCAGCCAAGATGGCAACCGGGACAGGGGATACAATGAGCAGTTCTTC CASSQDGNRDRGYNEQFF
TRBJ2-3 . TRBV18 TRBD1 TGTGCCAGCTCACTGGGACAGCCGGGAAGCACAGATACGCAGTATTTT CASSLGQPGSTDTQYF
TRBJ2-7 . TRBV19 . TGTGCCAGTAGTAGGGGCAGAATCTACGAGCAGTACTTC CASSRGRIYEQYF
TRBJ2-5 . TRBV28 . TGTGCCAGCAGTCAAAACCGGGGTTGGGAGACCCAGTACTTC CASSQNRGWETQYF
TRBJ2-5 . TRBV29-1 . TGCAGCGTTGGGCGGCAGGGGGGAGAGACCCAGTACTTC CSVGRQGGETQYF
TRBJ2-3 . TRBV9 TRBD1 TGTGCCAGCAGCGTAGCGGGACAGGCGGTGACAGATACGCAGTATTTT CASSVAGQAVTDTQYF
TRBJ1-1 . TRBV5-1 . TGCGCCAGCAGGAGACGGGACATCGCTGAAGCTTTCTTT CASRRRDIAEAFF
TRBJ2-1 once TRBV5-1 TRBD2 TGCGCCAGCACGAGTAGCGGGGCGTCTAACAATGAGCAGTTCTTC CASTSSGASNNEQFF
TRBJ1-3 once TRBV27 . TGTGCCAGCAGTTTATCGGGACACTCCTCTGGAAACACCATATATTTT CASSLSGHSSGNTIYF
TRBJ1-1 few TRBV29-1 TRBD1 TGCAGCGTGGGACAGGAATTTGAAGCTTTCTTT CSVGQEFEAFF
TRBJ1-2 few TRBV18 TRBD1 TGTGCCAGCTCACCAGAGGGGACAGGGACCCGATTTGGTGGCTACACCTTC CASSPEGTGTRFGGYTF
TRBJ2-2 . TRBV6-2/TRBV6-3 . TGTGCCAGCAGTTACAGGGAGGGGGGCCCGGACACCGGGGAGCTGTTTTTT CASSYREGGPDTGELFF
TRBJ2-2 . TRBV7-2 . TGTGCCAGCAGGACTTCGAACACCGGGGAGCTGTTTTTT CASRTSNTGELFF
TRBJ2-5 . TRBV3-1/TRBV3-2 TRBD2 TGTGCCAGCAGCCAGGAACTAGCGGGGGGGCGGGAGACCCAGTACTTC CASSQELAGGRETQYF
TRBJ2-1 . TRBV7-3 . TGTGCCAGCGCGGGGGCGGAACCGCTTGATGAGCAGTTCTTC CASAGAEPLDEQFF
TRBJ2-7 . TRBV3-1/TRBV3-2 TRBD1 TGTGCCAGCAGCCAAGCGACAGGGACAGGCGAGCAGTACTTC CASSQATGTGEQYF
TRBJ1-3 . TRBV4-2 . TGTGCCAGCAGCCGCTCAGACAGAATCTCTGGAAACACCATATATTTT CASSRSDRISGNTIYF
TRBJ1-1 . TRBV12-3/TRBV12-4 . TGTGCCAGCAGTTTGCGGGGGAACACTGAAGCTTTCTTT CASSLRGNTEAFF
TRBJ2-3 . TRBV18 TRBD2 TGTGCCAGCTCATCACGCCGGGCTAGCGGGGGCGCAGATACGCAGTATTTT CASSSRRASGGADTQYF
TRBJ2-7 . TRBV7-9 TRBD1 TGTGCCAGCAGCTCGGGACAGGGGGCCACCGAGCAGTACTTC CASSSGQGATEQYF
TRBJ1-2 . TRBV7-6 TRBD1 TGTGCCAGCAGCAAGATTGGGACAGGGAATGATGGCTACACCTTC CASSKIGTGNDGYTF
TRBJ2-1 . TRBV9 TRBD2 TGTGCCAGCAGCGTATGGGGGGGCTCCTACAATGAGCAGTTCTTC CASSVWGGSYNEQFF
TRBJ2-1 . TRBV9 TRBD2 TGTGCCAGCAGCGTGAGCGGGGGAATCTACAATGAGCAGTTCTTC CASSVSGGIYNEQFF
TRBJ1-2 . TRBV5-1 TRBD1 TGCGCCAGCAGCTCCCGAGGTGGGACAGGGGAACGCTATGGCTACACCTTC CASSSRGGTGERYGYTF
TRBJ2-7 . TRBV4-3 TRBD2 TGCGCCAGCAGCAGCGGGACGGGCTCCTACGAGCAGTACTTC CASSSGTGSYEQYF
TRBJ2-7 . TRBV4-2 TRBD2 TGTGCCAGCAGCCAAGAGGCGGTAGCGGGGGTCCTCGAGCAGTACTTC CASSQEAVAGVLEQYF
TRBJ2-2 . TRBV7-2 . TGTGCCAGCAGCCCCCAAACTAGTACCGGGGAGCTGTTTTTT CASSPQTSTGELFF
TRBJ1-2 . TRBV10-3 TRBD1 TGTGCCAGCCTCAATTCGGACAGGGGGAAAGGCTACACCTTC CASLNSDRGKGYTF
TRBJ1-2 . TRBV18 . TGTGCCAGCTCACCGGGACACTACTATGGCTACACCTTC CASSPGHYYGYTF
TRBJ1-2 . TRBV4-2 TRBD1 TGTGCCAGCAGCCAGGGGGGGACAGGGGTAACTAACTATGGCTACACCTTC CASSQGGTGVTNYGYTF
TRBJ1-6 . TRBV6-2/TRBV6-3 . TGTGCCAGCAGTTACAGACTCACCCCAAGTTCACCCCTCCACTTT CASSYRLTPSSPLHF